The 4 T cell receptor beta chains in this list originate from one sample, sequenced in a study of shared clonotypes between healthy human individuals. The assay was immunoSEQ multiplex PCR, and TCRdb's table has in-frame clones only and misses some. This repertoire shows some 2,100,000 clones, approximately 96% found once; its top ten account for less than 0.15%. Sequencing input: naive CD4+ T cells sorted from blood. The subset: CD45RA+ positively selected. The receptors were gathered from a man aged 18 to 30 in good health.

This clone was detected only once. The chain recombines TRBV10-2 with TRBJ1-5; unclear D gene. CDR1 is WSHSY, CDR2 SAAADI, per germline. CDR3 length equals 14 residues. Deletions cut 0 bases from V and 7 bases from J, with 10 bases between. The CDR3 region has the DNA TGCGCCAGCAGTGAGTCGGGAAATGGGCAGCCCCAGCATTTT. Encoded protein: CASSESGNGQPQHF.

The chain carries TRBV10-3 and TRBJ2-4, with 7 bases identical to TRBD2. Unmatched junction bases numbered 6, after V lost 0 bases and J lost 1 base. The CDR3 contains 17 residues. Germline V gives CDR1 ENHRY, CDR2 SYGVKD. The CDR3 protein is CAISESGEGIAKNIQYF. The CDR3 bases are TGTGCCATCAGTGAGTCCGGGGAGGGTATTGCCAAAAACATTCAGTACTTC.

This rearrangement joins TRBV6-5 to TRBJ1-5; 7 nucleotides match TRBD1. After removal of 6 bases from V and 6 bases from J, the junction contained 5 bases not matched to a gene. Germline-derived CDR1 and CDR2 are MNHEY and SVGAGI. The CDR3 consists of 13 residues. CDR3 DNA: TGTGCCAGCAGCTCACAGGGGCCTCAGCCCCAGCATTTT. Translated: CASSSQGPQPQHF.

The chain uses TRBV6-5 and TRBJ2-1; D gene unclear. The V and J ends lost 0 bases and 9 bases respectively, with 6 bases between them. The germline gives CDR1 MNHEY, CDR2 SVGAGI. CDR3 size: 12 residues. CDR3 sequence (DNA): TGTGCCAGCAGTTACTCAAACGGTGAGCAGTTCTTC. This translates into CASSYSNGEQFF.